The subject of this entry is one TCR beta chain. The germline gives CDR1 SGHRS, CDR2 YFSETQ. The CDR3 is 14 residues long. J gave up 9 bases and V 3 bases, and 4 bases lay outside the gene matches. The data were taken from a study of technical replicates of blood from several donors. Data came from immunoSEQ multiplex PCR; TCRdb stores just in-frame clones and leaves some out. The table records tens of thousands of clones, 94% of them present only once. The J gene is TRBJ2-1, the V gene TRBV5-1, with TRBD2 matching 12 bases. This TCR was recovered from a human donor in good health. Sequencing input: T cells isolated from PBMCs. CDR3 region: CASSWTSGKIEQFF. DNA of the CDR3: TGCGCCAGCAGCTGGACTAGCGGGAAGATTGAGCAGTTCTTC.